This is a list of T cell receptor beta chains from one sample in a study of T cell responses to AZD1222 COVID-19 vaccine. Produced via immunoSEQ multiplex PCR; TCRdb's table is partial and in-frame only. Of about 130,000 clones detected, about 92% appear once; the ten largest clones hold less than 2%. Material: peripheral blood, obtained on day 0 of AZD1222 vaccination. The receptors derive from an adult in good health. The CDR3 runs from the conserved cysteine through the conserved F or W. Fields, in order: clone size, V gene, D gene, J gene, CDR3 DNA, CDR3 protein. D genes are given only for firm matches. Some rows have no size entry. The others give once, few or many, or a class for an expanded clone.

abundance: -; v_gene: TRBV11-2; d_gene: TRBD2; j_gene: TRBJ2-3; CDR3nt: TGTGCCAGCAGCTTAGTATTGGCGGGGGGAACCACAGATACGCAGTATTTT; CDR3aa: CASSLVLAGGTTDTQYF
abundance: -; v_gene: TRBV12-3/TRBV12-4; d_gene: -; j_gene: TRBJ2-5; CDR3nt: TGTGCCAGCAGTTCAGGGCTCCAAGAGACCCAGTACTTC; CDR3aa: CASSSGLQETQYF
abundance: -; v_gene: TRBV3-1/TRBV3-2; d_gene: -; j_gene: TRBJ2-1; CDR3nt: TGTGCCAGCAGCCAAGATAGGAGGGCCAATGAGCAGTTCTTC; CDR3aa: CASSQDRRANEQFF
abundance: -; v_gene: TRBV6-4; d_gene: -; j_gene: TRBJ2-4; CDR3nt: TGTGCCAGCAGCGACAGGGCGGGGGATATAGCCAAAAACATTCAGTACTTC; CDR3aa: CASSDRAGDIAKNIQYF
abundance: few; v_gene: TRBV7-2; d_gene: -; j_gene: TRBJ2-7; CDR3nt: TGTGCCAGCAGCTTAGTTTCCACCAGCTCCTACGAGCAGTACTTC; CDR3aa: CASSLVSTSSYEQYF
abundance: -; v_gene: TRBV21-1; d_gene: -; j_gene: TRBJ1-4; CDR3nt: TGTGCCAGCAGCAAAGAAGATGAAAAACTGTTTTTT; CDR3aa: CASSKEDEKLFF
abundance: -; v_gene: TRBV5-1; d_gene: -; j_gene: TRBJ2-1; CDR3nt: TGCGCCAGCAGCTTCGAGGAGGAGAATGAGCAGTTCTTC; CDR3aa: CASSFEEENEQFF
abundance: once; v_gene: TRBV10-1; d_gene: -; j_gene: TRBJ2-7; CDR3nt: TGCGCCAGCAGTGAGGACGGGGGAGGCTACGAGCAGTACTTC; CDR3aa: CASSEDGGGYEQYF
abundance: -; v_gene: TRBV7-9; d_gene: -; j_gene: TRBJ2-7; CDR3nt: TGTGCCAGCAGCCACACGTTTGAGCAGTACTTC; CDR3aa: CASSHTFEQYF
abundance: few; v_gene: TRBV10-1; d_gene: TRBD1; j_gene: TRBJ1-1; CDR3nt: TGCGCCAGCGCTGGACAGGAGAACACTGAAGCTTTCTTT; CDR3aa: CASAGQENTEAFF
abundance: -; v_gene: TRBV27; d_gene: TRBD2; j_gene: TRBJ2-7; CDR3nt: TGTGCCAGCAGTTTCCCCGGGGGGGATAAGCAGTACTTC; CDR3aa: CASSFPGGDKQYF
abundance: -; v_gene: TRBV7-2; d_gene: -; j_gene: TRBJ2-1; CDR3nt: TGTGCCAGCAGCTCACCACCCCGGGAAGTTGAGCAGTTCTTC; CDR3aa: CASSSPPREVEQFF
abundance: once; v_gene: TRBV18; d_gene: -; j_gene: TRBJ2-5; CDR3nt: TGTGCCAGCTCACGACTGGACGCGGAGACCCAGTACTTC; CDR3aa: CASSRLDAETQYF